The 22 T cell receptor beta chains below all came from one sample that was sequenced in a study of human T cells and chemical hapten exposure. Time point reported: patch test 2, 6 weeks after DPC sensitization. As to treatment: therapeutic diphenylcyclopropenone sensitization with weekly scalp DPC. A single record per CDR3 protein comes from TCRdb applying MiXCR to the RACE reads. The sample consists of more than 90,000 distinct CDR3 sequences, approximately 10% of them appearing once. Sample: whole blood, taken in connection with sensitization to the hapten diphenylcyclopropenone (DPC). Source of these receptors: a woman aged 40 to 49 with alopecia areata. Some clones in this sample may be carry-over from other donors' samples.

This clonotype has a single count. This chain joins TRBV9 and TRBJ2-1; 11 bases line up with TRBD1. This CDR3 contains 16 residues. Per the germline V gene, CDR1 is SGDLS and CDR2 is YYNGEE. The V segment lost 0 bases and the J segment 7 bases; nucleotides outside the gene matches: 6. The CDR3 here is CASSVARGQGVNEQFF. The CDR3, as DNA: TGTGCCAGCAGCGTAGCTAGGGGACAGGGGGTGAATGAGCAGTTCTTC.

This clonotype was observed at least ten times. The genes are TRBV7-9 and TRBJ2-5, with 8 nucleotides matching TRBD1. Germline V gene lookup returns CDR1 SEHNR and CDR2 FQNEAQ (reference sequence). V gave up 7 bases and J gave up 5 bases; unmatched junction bases: 15. This CDR3 is built from 16 residues. The DNA for the CDR3 is TGTGCCAGCAACGGATTACGGGACAGGTCTCTGGAGACCCAGTACTTC. Its translation is CASNGLRDRSLETQYF.

The rearrangement links TRBV5-1 to TRBJ2-2, with D possibly TRBD1 on 6 matching bases. Germline loops: CDR1 SGHRS, CDR2 YFSETQ. The CDR3 has 14 amino acids. Trimming stripped 1 base from V and 6 bases from J, with 10 bases between. Here the CDR3 DNA reads TGCGCCAGCAGCTTGACAGGGCATGCCGGGGAGCTGTTTTTT. Protein product: CASSLTGHAGELFF.

This clonotype was seen at least ten times. The V gene is TRBV3-1, the J gene TRBJ1-4; 7 bases align to TRBD1. V was clipped by 2 bases and J by 8 bases; unmatched bases: 5. The CDR3 is made up of 14 amino acids. Germline values: CDR1 LGHDT, CDR2 YNNKEL (reference sequence). The CDR3 DNA reads TGTGCCAGCAGCCAACTCACAGGGGCGGAAAAACTGTTTTTT. Translated, it gives CASSQLTGAEKLFF.

This clonotype was seen ten or more times. V and J are TRBV6-1 and TRBJ1-5, with unresolved D. CDR1 is MNHNS, CDR2 SASEGT, per germline. The CDR3 loop spans 16 amino acids. The germline V and J ends were trimmed by 8 bases and 7 bases, with 24 bases remaining between them. The CDR3 reads CASQLAPGGFEQPQHF. The DNA for the CDR3 is TGTGCCAGCCAACTTGCCCCAGGAGGGTTCGAACAGCCCCAGCATTTT.

The chain couples TRBV7-2 to TRBJ2-1, with 13 bases aligning to TRBD2. V dropped 0 bases and J dropped 5; count of bases not matched to a gene: 13. Germline loops: CDR1 SGHTA, CDR2 FQGNSA. The CDR3 is 20 amino acids. The CDR3: CASSLAHGTSGRATNNEQFF. Written as DNA, the CDR3 is TGTGCCAGCAGCTTAGCGCATGGTACTAGCGGGAGGGCAACGAACAATGAGCAGTTCTTC.

This sequence joins TRBV18 and TRBJ2-7, with a weak D call TRBD1 (5 bases). The CDR3 covers 13 residues. Germline loops: CDR1 KGHSH, CDR2 LQKENI. V dropped 2 bases and J dropped 3 bases, with 8 bases sitting between them. CDR3 amino acids: CASSPSGIYEQYF. CDR3 coding DNA: TGTGCCAGCTCACCATCAGGGATCTACGAGCAGTACTTC. Using reference TRBV18 and TRBJ2-7 for the parts outside the CDR3, the full variable domain is NAGVMQNPRHLVRRRGQEARLRCSPMKGHSHVYWYRQLPEEGLKFMVYLQKENIIDESGMPKERFSAEFPKEGPSILRIQQVVRGDSAAYFCASSPSGIYEQYFGPGTRLTVT.

This clonotype appeared a few times. The J gene is TRBJ1-2, the V gene TRBV6-2 or TRBV6-3; 9 nucleotides align to TRBD1. Trimming took 6 bases from V and 8 from J; bases not matched to a gene: 10. Germline assignment: CDR1 MNHEY and CDR2 SVGEGT. The CDR3 loop spans 14 amino acids. The CDR3 region is CASSPGTGYRGYTF. CDR3 bases: TGTGCCAGCAGCCCCGGGACAGGGTATCGGGGCTACACCTTC.

This clonotype turned up a few times. This chain uses TRBV5-4 with TRBJ1-5, with D unresolved. Germline V gene lookup returns CDR1 SGHNT and CDR2 YYREEE (reference sequence). The V and J ends lost 1 base and 4 bases respectively, with 6 bases between them. The CDR3 runs 13 residues. The CDR3, as DNA: TGTGCCAGCAGCTTGAACGGTAATCAGCCCCAGCATTTT. Translating it yields CASSLNGNQPQHF. The full variable domain, completed using reference TRBV5-4 and TRBJ1-5, is ETGVTQSPTHLIKTRGQQVTLRCSSQSGHNTVSWYQQALGQGPQFIFQYYREEENGRGNFPPRFSGLQFPNYSSELNVNALELDDSALYLCASSLNGNQPQHFGDGTRLSIL.

This clonotype was observed a handful of times. The J gene is TRBJ2-3, the V gene TRBV6-6; maybe TRBD2 (5 bases). Trimming pared 2 bases from V and 0 bases from J, leaving 9 bases between. The germline V gene encodes CDR1 MNHNY and CDR2 SVGAGI (reference sequence). CDR3 length: 15 residues. The CDR3 region is CASSYPRGSTDTQYF. CDR3 nucleotide sequence: TGTGCCAGCAGTTACCCTCGGGGTAGCACAGATACGCAGTATTTT.

This clonotype was counted between two and nine times. V is TRBV27 and J is TRBJ2-3; possible D gene TRBD1, 6 bases. From germline, CDR1 is MNHEY and CDR2 SMNVEV (reference sequence). The CDR3 totals 16 residues. Trimming took 1 base from V and 3 from J, leaving 14 bases between them. The CDR3 loop reads CASSLWGRILTDTQYF. The CDR3 coding sequence is TGTGCCAGCAGTTTATGGGGGCGCATATTGACAGATACGCAGTATTTT.

Many counts were recorded for this clonotype. The chain is built from TRBV28 and TRBJ2-3, with TRBD1 identical over 8 bases. CDR3 size: 15 residues. J lost 3 bases, V lost 7 bases, and 9 bases had no gene match. The germline V gene has CDR1 MDHEN and CDR2 SYDVKM. CDR3 DNA: TGTGCCAGCACCAAAGGACAGGGTTTAACAGATACGCAGTATTTT. It encodes CASTKGQGLTDTQYF.

This clonotype occurred many times. The rearrangement joins TRBV5-1 to TRBJ2-1; D possibly corresponds to TRBD1 (5 bases). The CDR3 consists of 16 residues. Germline CDR1 reads SGHRS; CDR2 reads YFSETQ. The V end was cut by 0 bases, the J end by 1 base, with 11 bases between. CDR3: CASSLVPGWSYNEQFF. The CDR3 DNA is TGCGCCAGCAGCTTGGTGCCAGGGTGGTCCTACAATGAGCAGTTCTTC.

The chain couples TRBV14 to TRBJ1-4; 10 bases fit TRBD1. Germline V lookup: CDR1 SGHDN, CDR2 FVKESK. The length of the CDR3 is 15 residues. With V trimmed by 5 bases and J by 8 bases, 8 bases remained unmatched. The CDR3 DNA reads as TGTGCCAGCAGCGGACCGGGACAGGGGCCCGAAAAACTGTTTTTT. This codes for CASSGPGQGPEKLFF.

The V gene is TRBV10-3, the J gene TRBJ1-2, with TRBD1 matching 10 bases. Germline CDR1 reads ENHRY; CDR2 reads SYGVKD. The CDR3 is made up of 15 amino acids. The V and J ends lost 6 bases and 1 base, in that order; junction bases with no gene match: 5. Here the CDR3 DNA reads TGTGCCATCAGCGGCGGGACAGGGGTTAACTATGGCTACACCTTC. Encoded protein: CAISGGTGVNYGYTF.

This clonotype was detected many times. The gene calls are TRBV18 and TRBJ1-1; TRBD1 aligns across 8 bases. This CDR3 is built from 15 residues. Germline values: CDR1 KGHSH, CDR2 LQKENI. V was pared by 5 bases and J by 4 bases, with 9 bases of the junction left unmatched. The CDR3 DNA reads as TGTGCCAGCTCAGACGCCCAGGGGGCGATCACTGAAGCTTTCTTT. Translation gives CASSDAQGAITEAFF.

This clonotype came up many times. The chain links TRBV7-9 to TRBJ1-2; D gene ambiguous. Germline V lookup: CDR1 SEHNR, CDR2 FQNEAQ (reference sequence). V was shortened by 1 base and J by 6 bases, with 9 bases between the two germline ends. The CDR3 has 13 amino acids. Here the CDR3 reads CASSLERVHGYTF. The CDR3 bases are TGTGCCAGCAGCTTAGAAAGGGTCCATGGCTACACCTTC.

The CDR3 spells CASSPDLGPYEQYF. The CDR3 bases are TGTGCCAGCAGTCCCGACTTAGGGCCCTACGAGCAGTACTTC. The chain joins TRBV2 to TRBJ2-7, with no clear D. The V gene lost 5 bases and the J gene lost 2 bases, with 13 bases spanning the gap. From germline, CDR1 is SNHLY and CDR2 FYNNEI. The CDR3 is made up of 14 amino acids.

CDR3 DNA sequence: TGTGCCAGCAGCTTGTGGCGAGACGAGCAGTACTTC. This gives the protein CASSLWRDEQYF. V and J are TRBV5-4 and TRBJ2-7, with D hard to call. The length of the CDR3 is 12 residues. V was trimmed by 1 base and J by 5 bases, leaving 7 bases between them. Germline lookup yields CDR1 SGHNT and CDR2 YYREEE (reference sequence).

In its sample, this clonotype was seen many times. V is TRBV5-5 and J is TRBJ2-7, with a tentative D call TRBD1 (6 bases). Trimming removed 4 bases from V and 3 bases from J, with 11 bases in between. Germline CDR1 reads SGHKS; CDR2 reads YYEKEE (reference sequence). This CDR3 comprises 13 residues. DNA for the CDR3: TGTGCCAGCAGCCGGGACACCGACTACGAGCAGTACTTC. Amino acid sequence: CASSRDTDYEQYF. The full variable domain, completed using reference TRBV5-5 and TRBJ2-7, is DAGVTQSPTHLIKTRGQQVTLRCSPISGHKSVSWYQQVLGQGPQFIFQYYEKEERGRGNFPDRFSARQFPNYSSELNVNALLLGDSALYLCASSRDTDYEQYFGPGTRLTVT.

The gene calls are TRBV7-2 and TRBJ2-1; tentative D call: TRBD2 (6 bases). The CDR3 loop spans 14 amino acids. CDR1 and CDR2 (germline): SGHTA, FQGNSA. V lost 5 bases and J lost 4, with 12 bases in between. CDR3 coding DNA: TGTGCCAGCAGCGTGGGACTCGCGTACAATGAGCAGTTCTTC. This codes for CASSVGLAYNEQFF.

This clonotype was recorded a few times. This chain joins TRBV7-8 and TRBJ2-7, with TRBD2 identical over 11 bases. The germline V gene encodes CDR1 SGHVS and CDR2 FQNEAQ. With V trimmed by 5 bases and J by 5 bases, 11 bases remained unmatched. The CDR3 is 16 residues long. The CDR3 DNA sequence: TGTGCCAGCAGCGGGTTAGCGGGAGGGCTAGTCCACGAGCAGTACTTC. Protein sequence: CASSGLAGGLVHEQYF.